The rows below give T cell receptor beta chains drawn from one sample of a study of blood T cell repertoires in COVID-19. Method: immunoSEQ multiplex PCR; TCRdb's copy keeps in-frame clones and lacks some. The sample contains about 270,000 clones, 70% to 90% of which appear only once. The sample was peripheral blood. Receptor source: a woman aged 70-85 years with acute or convalescent COVID-19. CDR3s include the opening cysteine and the closing phenylalanine or tryptophan. A D gene is named only where the DNA matches it firmly. For some rows the clone size is stated as once, few or many, or as a class when expanded; others skip it.

CDR3 length	J gene	D gene	clone size	V gene	CDR3 protein	CDR3 DNA
15	TRBJ2-5	TRBD1	-	TRBV28	CASRLMGDRGKTQYF	TGTGCCAGCAGACTTATGGGGGACAGGGGGAAGACCCAGTACTTC
14	TRBJ1-1	-	-	TRBV3-1/TRBV3-2	CASSQGGPEVGAFF	TGTGCCAGCAGCCAAGGGGGCCCTGAGGTAGGGGCTTTCTTT
11	TRBJ2-5	TRBD2	-	TRBV6-5	CASRGDETQYF	TGTGCCAGCCGGGGGGATGAGACCCAGTACTTC
15	TRBJ2-5	-	-	TRBV5-1	CASSLDNLGGETQYF	TGCGCCAGCAGCTTGGACAACCTAGGCGGGGAGACCCAGTACTTC
17	TRBJ2-3	TRBD2	-	TRBV7-9	CASSLVGAGGPTDTQYF	TGTGCCAGCAGCTTAGTAGGAGCGGGGGGCCCCACAGATACGCAGTATTTT
14	TRBJ2-2	TRBD2	-	TRBV19	CATVTSGVTGELFF	TGTGCCACGGTGACTAGCGGGGTCACCGGGGAGCTGTTTTTT
13	TRBJ1-2	-	-	TRBV3-1/TRBV3-2	CASSQELRGGYTF	TGTGCCAGCAGCCAAGAGCTCAGGGGCGGCTACACCTTC
17	TRBJ1-1	-	once	TRBV27	CASIDRGGPRPNTEAFF	TGTGCCAGCATCGATAGGGGGGGCCCCAGGCCCAACACTGAAGCTTTCTTT
14	TRBJ2-7	TRBD1	-	TRBV10-3	CAISSSDRIYEQYF	TGTGCCATCAGTTCCTCGGACAGGATCTACGAGCAGTACTTC
19	TRBJ2-5	TRBD2	-	TRBV3-1/TRBV3-2	CASSQVWTSGGAGQETQYF	TGTGCCAGCAGCCAAGTCTGGACTAGCGGGGGGGCTGGTCAAGAGACCCAGTACTTC
13	TRBJ1-2	TRBD1	-	TRBV28	CATFGTADYGYTF	TGTGCCACATTCGGGACAGCTGACTATGGCTACACCTTC
15	TRBJ1-2	-	-	TRBV5-4	CASSLGGEVYYGYTF	TGTGCCAGCAGCTTGGGGGGGGAGGTTTACTATGGCTACACCTTC
13	TRBJ2-3	TRBD1	once	TRBV18	CASQPNRGDTQYF	TGTGCCAGCCAACCGAACAGGGGCGATACGCAGTATTTT
13	TRBJ2-1	-	-	TRBV27	CASSLGWGGEQFF	TGTGCCAGCAGTTTAGGGTGGGGAGGTGAGCAGTTCTTC
12	TRBJ2-3	-	once	TRBV7-3	CASSLVRGTQYF	TGTGCCAGCAGCTTGGTGAGGGGGACGCAGTATTTT
15	TRBJ1-2	TRBD1	-	TRBV5-6	CASSRQGDINYGYTF	TGTGCCAGCAGCCGACAGGGCGACATTAACTATGGCTACACCTTC
15	TRBJ1-3	-	-	TRBV18	CASTQGRRDGNTIYF	TGTGCCAGCACCCAAGGAAGGAGAGACGGAAACACCATATATTTT
13	TRBJ1-5	TRBD1	few	TRBV5-5	CASSGTGRQPQHF	TGTGCCAGCAGCGGGACAGGGAGGCAGCCCCAGCATTTT
16	TRBJ1-4	TRBD1	-	TRBV5-6	CASSKTGTTRNEKLFF	TGTGCCAGCAGCAAGACAGGGACGACCCGGAATGAAAAACTGTTTTTT
15	TRBJ1-1	-	-	TRBV19	CASIGANRVGAEAFF	TGTGCCAGTATTGGGGCAAACAGGGTAGGGGCTGAAGCTTTCTTT
15	TRBJ2-1	TRBD2	-	TRBV7-9	CASSSVAGALGEQFF	TGTGCCAGCAGCTCAGTAGCGGGGGCCTTGGGTGAGCAGTTCTTC
15	TRBJ1-2	TRBD1	-	TRBV3-1/TRBV3-2	CASSHSQTGLSGYTF	TGTGCCAGCAGCCACTCCCAGACAGGGCTGAGTGGCTACACCTTC
16	TRBJ1-1	TRBD1	-	TRBV5-1	CASSLAARDRNTEAFF	TGCGCCAGCAGCTTGGCCGCCCGGGACAGAAACACTGAAGCTTTCTTT
16	TRBJ2-7	-	-	TRBV5-5	CASSPQSSAPTGEQYF	TGTGCCAGCAGCCCCCAGTCTAGCGCCCCGACCGGGGAGCAGTACTTC
11	TRBJ1-2	-	-	TRBV28	CASSQGYGYTF	TGTGCCAGCAGCCAGGGCTATGGCTACACCTTC
14	TRBJ2-7	TRBD1	-	TRBV5-4	CASSLQGVPYEQYF	TGTGCCAGCAGCTTACAGGGGGTACCCTACGAGCAGTACTTC
19	TRBJ2-1	TRBD2	once	TRBV5-1	CASSLELLAGGPASNEQFF	TGCGCCAGCAGCTTGGAATTGCTAGCGGGGGGCCCCGCTTCCAATGAGCAGTTCTTC
15	TRBJ1-4	-	-	TRBV6-5	CASSPRSATNEKLFF	TGTGCCAGCAGTCCGCGTTCTGCAACTAATGAAAAACTGTTTTTT
13	TRBJ1-5	-	-	TRBV19	CASSEFGNQPQHF	TGTGCCAGTAGTGAGTTCGGCAATCAGCCCCAGCATTTT
15	TRBJ1-6	TRBD1	-	TRBV9	CASSGSLGTDSPLHF	TGTGCCAGCAGCGGAAGCCTAGGGACAGATTCACCCCTCCACTTT
14	TRBJ2-1	TRBD1	-	TRBV2	CASTRQGEYNEQFF	TGTGCCAGTACGAGACAGGGGGAATACAATGAGCAGTTCTTC
11	TRBJ1-2	-	-	TRBV12-3/TRBV12-4	CASSSWTGYTF	TGTGCCAGCAGTTCCTGGACAGGCTACACCTTC
16	TRBJ1-2	-	-	TRBV4-1	CASSQESKPTYYGYTF	TGCGCCAGCAGCCAAGAAAGCAAACCAACGTACTATGGCTACACCTTC
13	TRBJ1-2	-	-	TRBV9	CASSVGATNGYTF	TGTGCCAGCAGCGTAGGGGCAACCAATGGCTACACCTTC
13	TRBJ1-2	-	-	TRBV7-9	CASSPTGSNGYTF	TGTGCCAGCAGCCCGACAGGTTCCAACGGCTACACCTTC
17	TRBJ2-3	TRBD2	once	TRBV19	CASSIITSGGHTDTQYF	TGTGCCAGTAGTATCATAACTAGCGGGGGCCACACAGATACGCAGTATTTT
15	TRBJ2-2	TRBD2	-	TRBV19	CASKELAVNTGELFF	TGTGCCAGTAAGGAACTAGCGGTGAACACCGGGGAGCTGTTTTTT
13	TRBJ2-1	-	-	TRBV16	CASSRQTSNEQFF	TGTGCCAGCAGCCGACAGACTAGCAATGAGCAGTTCTTC
13	TRBJ1-5	-	-	TRBV7-2	CASSLGQNQPQHF	TGTGCCAGCAGCTTAGGGCAGAATCAGCCCCAGCATTTT
11	TRBJ1-1	-	once	TRBV27	CASWTVGKAFF	TGTGCCAGCTGGACAGTTGGAAAAGCTTTCTTT
15	TRBJ2-2	TRBD2	-	TRBV7-2	CASSLLAGATGELFF	TGTGCCAGCAGCCTATTAGCGGGGGCCACCGGGGAGCTGTTTTTT
14	TRBJ2-5	TRBD1	-	TRBV3-1/TRBV3-2	CASGLQGAGETQYF	TGTGCCAGCGGCCTACAGGGGGCTGGAGAGACCCAGTACTTC
16	TRBJ1-2	-	-	TRBV4-1	CASSQFVTGANYGYTF	TGCGCCAGCAGCCAATTCGTGACAGGCGCAAACTATGGCTACACCTTC
13	TRBJ1-1	-	-	TRBV9	CASSFSSVTEAFF	TGTGCCAGCAGCTTCTCGAGCGTTACTGAAGCTTTCTTT
17	TRBJ2-5	TRBD2	-	TRBV6-4	CASSDEPTSEYQETQYF	TGTGCCAGCAGTGACGAACCGACTAGCGAATACCAAGAGACCCAGTACTTC
14	TRBJ2-7	-	-	TRBV25-1	CASSEIQAAYEQYF	TGTGCCAGCAGTGAGATTCAGGCCGCCTACGAGCAGTACTTC
16	TRBJ1-2	TRBD1	-	TRBV7-2	CASSRQGALANYGYTF	TGTGCCAGCAGCCGGCAGGGGGCGCTTGCTAACTATGGCTACACCTTC
15	TRBJ1-4	TRBD1	many	TRBV28	CASSPNGQGREKLFF	TGTGCCAGCAGTCCCAACGGACAGGGGAGAGAAAAACTGTTTTTT